This T cell receptor beta chain was profiled in a study of T cells in Graves' hyperthyroidism and ophthalmopathy. TCR beta CDR3 sequences were amplified from RNA transcripts. The TCR CDR3 was amplified in a first-round RT-PCR using the HTBI primer set. MiXCR, run by TCRdb on the multiplex PCR reads, gives a single entry per CDR3 protein. This table holds some 720,000 distinct CDR3 sequences, 15% to 20% found once. This CDR3 contains 17 residues. Germline V lookup: CDR1 SGHRS, CDR2 YFSETQ. Trimming removed 4 bases at V and 5 bases at J, with 24 bases between. Sequencing used blood. The chain has TRBV5-1 and TRBJ1-2, with a possible D match to TRBD1 (5 bases). The clonotype was recovered from a man aged 18 to 29 with Graves' hyperthyroidism. The CDR3 loop is CASSKPLGTDLGYGYTF. The CDR3 nucleotides read TGCGCCAGCAGCAAACCTCTCGGGACGGATTTGGGGTATGGCTACACCTTC.